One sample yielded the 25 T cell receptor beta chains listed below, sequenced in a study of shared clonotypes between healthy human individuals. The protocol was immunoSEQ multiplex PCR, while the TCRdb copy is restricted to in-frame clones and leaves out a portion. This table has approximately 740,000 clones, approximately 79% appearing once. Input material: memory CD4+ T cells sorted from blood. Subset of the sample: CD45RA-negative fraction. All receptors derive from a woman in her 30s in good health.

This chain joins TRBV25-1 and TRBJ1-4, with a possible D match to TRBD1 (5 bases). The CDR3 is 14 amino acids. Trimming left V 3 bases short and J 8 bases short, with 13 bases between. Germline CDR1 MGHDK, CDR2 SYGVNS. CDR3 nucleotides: TGTGCCAGCAGTGATCAGGGACGAACGGAAAAACTGTTTTTT. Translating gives CASSDQGRTEKLFF. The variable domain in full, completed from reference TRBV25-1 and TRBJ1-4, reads EADIYQTPRYLVIGTGKKITLECSQTMGHDKMYWYQQDPGMELHLIHYSYGVNSTEKGDLSSESTVSRIRTEHFPLTLESARPSHTSQYLCASSDQGRTEKLFFGSGTQLSVL.

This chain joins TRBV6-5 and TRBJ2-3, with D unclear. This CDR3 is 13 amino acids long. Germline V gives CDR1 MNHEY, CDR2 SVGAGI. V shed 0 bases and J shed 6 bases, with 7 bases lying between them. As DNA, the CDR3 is TGTGCCAGCAGTTACTCGCTTGCGGATACGCAGTATTTT. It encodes CASSYSLADTQYF.

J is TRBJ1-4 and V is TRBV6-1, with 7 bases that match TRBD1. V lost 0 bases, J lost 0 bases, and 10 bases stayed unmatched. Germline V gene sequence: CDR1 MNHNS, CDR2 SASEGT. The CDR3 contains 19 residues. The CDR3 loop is CASSEALRGQIATNEKLFF. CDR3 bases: TGTGCCAGCAGTGAAGCGCTGAGGGGACAGATTGCAACTAATGAAAAACTGTTTTTT.

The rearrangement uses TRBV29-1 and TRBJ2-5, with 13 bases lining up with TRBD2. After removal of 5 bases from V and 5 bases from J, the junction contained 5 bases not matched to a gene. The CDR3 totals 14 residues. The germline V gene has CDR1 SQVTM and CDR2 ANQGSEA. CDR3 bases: TGCAGCGTTCTCGGACTAGCGGGAGTGGAGACCCAGTACTTC. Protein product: CSVLGLAGVETQYF.

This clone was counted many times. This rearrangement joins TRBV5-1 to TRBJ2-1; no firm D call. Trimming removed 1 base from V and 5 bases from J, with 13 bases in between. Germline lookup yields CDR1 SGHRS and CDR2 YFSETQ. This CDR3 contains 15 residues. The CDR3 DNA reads TGCGCCAGCAGCTTGTATGTCGGACGGAACAATGAGCAGTTCTTC. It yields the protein CASSLYVGRNNEQFF.

CDR3 DNA: TGTGCCAGCTCTGGGGTTCCCTACGAGCAGTACTTC. Protein sequence: CASSGVPYEQYF. This sequence joins TRBV28 and TRBJ2-7; no clear D gene. The length of the CDR3 is 12 residues. Trimming left V 8 bases short and J 2 bases short, with 10 bases between. Per germline, CDR1 MDHEN and CDR2 SYDVKM. Drawing the rest from reference TRBV28 and TRBJ2-7, the complete variable domain is DVKVTQSSRYLVKRTGEKVFLECVQDMDHENMFWYRQDPGLGLRLIYFSYDVKMKEKGDIPEGYSVSREKKERFSLILESASTNQTSMYLCASSGVPYEQYFGPGTRLTVT.

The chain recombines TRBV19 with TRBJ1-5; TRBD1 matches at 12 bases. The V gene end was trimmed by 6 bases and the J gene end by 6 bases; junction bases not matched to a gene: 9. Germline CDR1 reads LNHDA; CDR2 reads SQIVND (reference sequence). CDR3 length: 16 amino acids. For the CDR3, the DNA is TGTGCCAGTAGCGGGACAGGGGGCGGTTTCGGTCAGCCCCAGCATTTT. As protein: CASSGTGGGFGQPQHF.

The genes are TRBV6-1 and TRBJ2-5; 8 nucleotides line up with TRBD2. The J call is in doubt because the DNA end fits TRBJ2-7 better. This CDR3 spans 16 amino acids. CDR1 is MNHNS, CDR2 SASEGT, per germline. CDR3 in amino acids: CASSETSGRPPYEQYF. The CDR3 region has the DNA TGTGCCAGCAGTGAAACCAGCGGGAGACCCCCTTACGAGCAGTACTTC.

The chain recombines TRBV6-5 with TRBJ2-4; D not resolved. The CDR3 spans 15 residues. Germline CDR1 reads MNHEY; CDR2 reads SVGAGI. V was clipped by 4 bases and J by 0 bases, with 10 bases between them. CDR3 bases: TGTGCCAGCAGTTCCTCTCTTCTAGCCAAAAACATTCAGTACTTC. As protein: CASSSSLLAKNIQYF.

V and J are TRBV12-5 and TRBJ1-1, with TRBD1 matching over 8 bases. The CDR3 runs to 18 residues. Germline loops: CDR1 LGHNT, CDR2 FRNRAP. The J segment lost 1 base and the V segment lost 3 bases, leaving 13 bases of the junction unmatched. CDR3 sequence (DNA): TGTGCTAGTGGTTTCACCGGCAGGGGGCTATCTAAGAACACTGAAGCTTTCTTT. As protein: CASGFTGRGLSKNTEAFF.

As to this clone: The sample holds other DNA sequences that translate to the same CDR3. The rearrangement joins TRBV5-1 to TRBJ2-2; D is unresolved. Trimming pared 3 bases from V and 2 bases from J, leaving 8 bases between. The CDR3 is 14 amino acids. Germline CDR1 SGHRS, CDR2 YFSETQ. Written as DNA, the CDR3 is TGCGCCAGCAGCTCGGCCCTAAACACCGGGGAGCTGTTTTTT. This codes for CASSSALNTGELFF.

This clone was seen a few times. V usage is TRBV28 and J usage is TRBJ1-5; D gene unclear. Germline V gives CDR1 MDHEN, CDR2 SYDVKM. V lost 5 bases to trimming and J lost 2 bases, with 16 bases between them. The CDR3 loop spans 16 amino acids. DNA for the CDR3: TGTGCCAGCAGTCCGACCGGACGATGGGGCAATCAGCCCCAGCATTTT. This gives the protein CASSPTGRWGNQPQHF.

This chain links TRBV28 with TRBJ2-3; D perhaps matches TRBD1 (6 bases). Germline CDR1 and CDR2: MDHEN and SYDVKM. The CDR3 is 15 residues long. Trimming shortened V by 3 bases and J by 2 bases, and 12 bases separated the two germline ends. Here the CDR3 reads CASSFRQADTDTQYF. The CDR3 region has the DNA TGTGCCAGCAGTTTTCGACAGGCCGACACAGATACGCAGTATTTT. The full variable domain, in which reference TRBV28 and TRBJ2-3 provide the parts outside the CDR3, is DVKVTQSSRYLVKRTGEKVFLECVQDMDHENMFWYRQDPGLGLRLIYFSYDVKMKEKGDIPEGYSVSREKKERFSLILESASTNQTSMYLCASSFRQADTDTQYFGPGTRLTVL.

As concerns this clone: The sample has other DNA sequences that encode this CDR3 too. The DNA for the CDR3 is TGTGCCAGCAGCCTGGGACAGGGGAATGAAAAACTGTTTTTT. Amino acid sequence: CASSLGQGNEKLFF. This chain uses TRBV7-9 with TRBJ1-4; 10 bases are a match to TRBD1. The CDR3 loop spans 14 amino acids. The V and J ends lost 5 bases and 5 bases, in that order; junction bases with no gene match: 2. Germline CDR1 SEHNR, CDR2 FQNEAQ (reference sequence). Together with reference TRBV7-9 and TRBJ1-4, the CDR3 gives the full variable domain: DTGVSQNPRHKITKRGQNVTFRCDPISEHNRLYWYRQTLGQGPEFLTYFQNEAQLEKSRLLSDRFSAERPKGSFSTLEIQRTEQGDSAMYLCASSLGQGNEKLFFGSGTQLSVL.

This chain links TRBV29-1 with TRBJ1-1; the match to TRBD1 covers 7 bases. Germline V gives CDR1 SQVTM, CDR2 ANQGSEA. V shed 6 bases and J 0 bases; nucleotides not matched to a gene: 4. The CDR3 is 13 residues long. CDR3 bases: TGCAGCGTGGCGGGACAGCTGAACACTGAAGCTTTCTTT. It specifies CSVAGQLNTEAFF.

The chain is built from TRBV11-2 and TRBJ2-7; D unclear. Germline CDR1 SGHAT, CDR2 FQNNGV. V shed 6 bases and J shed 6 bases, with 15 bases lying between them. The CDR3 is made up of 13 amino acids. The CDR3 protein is CASSTPDGIEQYF. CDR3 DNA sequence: TGTGCCAGCAGTACTCCCGATGGGATCGAGCAGTACTTC.

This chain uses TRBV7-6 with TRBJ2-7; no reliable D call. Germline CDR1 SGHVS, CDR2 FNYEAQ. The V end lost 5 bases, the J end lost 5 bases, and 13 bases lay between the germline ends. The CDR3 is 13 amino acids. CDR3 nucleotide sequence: TGTGCCAGCAGCCCCCGTCGAGGCCACGAGCAGTACTTC. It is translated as CASSPRRGHEQYF.

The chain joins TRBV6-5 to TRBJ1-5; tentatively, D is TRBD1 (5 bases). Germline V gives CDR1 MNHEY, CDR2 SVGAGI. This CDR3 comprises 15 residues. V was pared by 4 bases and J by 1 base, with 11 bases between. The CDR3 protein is CASSSAGWSNQPQHF. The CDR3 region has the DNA TGTGCCAGCAGTTCAGCAGGGTGGAGCAATCAGCCCCAGCATTTT.

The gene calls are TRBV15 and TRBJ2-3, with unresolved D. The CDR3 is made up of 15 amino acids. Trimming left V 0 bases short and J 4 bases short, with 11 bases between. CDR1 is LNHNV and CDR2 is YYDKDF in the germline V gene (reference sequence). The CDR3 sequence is CATSRDGKSADTQYF. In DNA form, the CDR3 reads TGTGCCACCAGCAGAGATGGGAAAAGCGCAGATACGCAGTATTTT.

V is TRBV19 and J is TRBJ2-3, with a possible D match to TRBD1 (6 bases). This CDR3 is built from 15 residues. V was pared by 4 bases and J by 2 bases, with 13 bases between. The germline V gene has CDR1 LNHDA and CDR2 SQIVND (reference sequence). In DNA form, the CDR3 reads TGTGCCAGTAGTAAAGGACAGATGCACACAGATACGCAGTATTTT. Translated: CASSKGQMHTDTQYF.

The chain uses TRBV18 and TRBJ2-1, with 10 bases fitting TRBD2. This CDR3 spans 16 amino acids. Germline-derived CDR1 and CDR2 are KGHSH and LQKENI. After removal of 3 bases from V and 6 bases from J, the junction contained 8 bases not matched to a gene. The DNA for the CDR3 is TGTGCCAGCTCACCTTATAGCGGGAGGTTCCTCAATGAGCAGTTCTTC. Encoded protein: CASSPYSGRFLNEQFF.

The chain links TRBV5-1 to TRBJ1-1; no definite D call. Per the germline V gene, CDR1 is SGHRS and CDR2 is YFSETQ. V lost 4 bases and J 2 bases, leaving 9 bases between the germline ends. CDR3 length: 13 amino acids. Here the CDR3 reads CASSGNLNTEAFF. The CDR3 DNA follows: TGCGCCAGCAGCGGGAACCTTAACACTGAAGCTTTCTTT.

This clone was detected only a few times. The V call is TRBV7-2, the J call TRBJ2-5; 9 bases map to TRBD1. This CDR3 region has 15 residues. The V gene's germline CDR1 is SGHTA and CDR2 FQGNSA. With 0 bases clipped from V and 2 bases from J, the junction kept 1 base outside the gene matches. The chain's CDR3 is CASSLATGGQETQYF. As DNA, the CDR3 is TGTGCCAGCAGCTTAGCGACAGGGGGACAAGAGACCCAGTACTTC.

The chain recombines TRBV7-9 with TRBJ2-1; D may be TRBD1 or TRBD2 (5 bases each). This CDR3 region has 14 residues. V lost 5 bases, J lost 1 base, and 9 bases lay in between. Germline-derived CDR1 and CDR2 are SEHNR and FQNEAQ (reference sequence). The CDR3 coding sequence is TGTGCCAGCAGCCCAGAGGGGTCCTACAATGAGCAGTTCTTC. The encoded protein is CASSPEGSYNEQFF.

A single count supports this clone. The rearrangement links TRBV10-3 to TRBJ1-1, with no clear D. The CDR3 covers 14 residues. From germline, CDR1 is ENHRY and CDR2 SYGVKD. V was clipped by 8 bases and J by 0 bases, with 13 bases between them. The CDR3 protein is CAIGGNGVNTEAFF. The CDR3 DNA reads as TGTGCCATCGGAGGGAACGGGGTGAACACTGAAGCTTTCTTT.